This T cell receptor (beta chain) was observed in a study of tumor-infiltrating lymphocytes in glioblastoma multiforme. CDR3 size: 14 residues. Unmatched junction bases numbered 7, after V lost 3 bases and J lost 8 bases. Germline V gene lookup returns CDR1 SEHNR and CDR2 FQNEAQ (reference sequence). Study findings and constraints: T cells were not sorted into functional subsets.

Three nested ARM-PCR rounds with V-beta and C-beta primers built TCRB libraries. TCRB cDNA was made from roughly 450 ng total RNA. TCRdb reprocessed the multiplex PCR reads with MiXCR, giving one entry per CDR3 protein. The data show about 10,000 distinct CDR3 sequences, with 74% seen just once and 76% held by the top ten. Regarding this clonotype: Its antigen is not identified.

This chain uses TRBV7-9 with TRBJ2-1; 7 nucleotides line up with TRBD1. Sequencing used brain tumor tissue. This TCR was recovered from a male donor with glioblastoma. For the CDR3, the DNA is TGTGCCAGCAGCTTTGGGACAGAAACGGATGAGCAGTTCTTC. It codes for CASSFGTETDEQFF. The full variable domain, completed using reference TRBV7-9 and TRBJ2-1, is DTGVSQNPRHKITKRGQNVTFRCDPISEHNRLYWYRQTLGQGPEFLTYFQNEAQLEKSRLLSDRFSAERPKGSFSTLEIQRTEQGDSAMYLCASSFGTETDEQFFGPGTRLTVL.